What follows are 24 T cell receptor beta chains derived from one specimen sequenced in a study of early T cells in non-severe SARS-CoV-2 infection. TCRdb redid the calling of the 5' RACE reads with MiXCR, one entry per CDR3 protein. The data hold around 75,000 distinct CDR3 sequences, with 9.5% observed a single time. The sequenced material came from whole blood. The receptors here all came from an adult who was a healthcare worker with PCR-confirmed SARS-CoV-2 infection or an uninfected control (not recorded which).

This clonotype was found many times. This chain joins TRBV15 and TRBJ2-3; D gene ambiguous. V was clipped by 1 base and J by 2 bases, with 7 bases between them. The CDR3 is made up of 14 amino acids. Germline CDR1 reads LNHNV; CDR2 reads YYDKDF (reference sequence). For the CDR3, the DNA is TGTGCCACCAGCAGAGGCGGATCCACAGATACGCAGTATTTT. Its protein is CATSRGGSTDTQYF.

J is TRBJ2-3 and V is TRBV13; 9 bases map to TRBD1. From germline, CDR1 is PRHDT and CDR2 FYEKMQ (reference sequence). The CDR3 contains 14 residues. Germline trimming cut 5 bases from V and 4 bases from J; bases unmatched to any gene: 4. The CDR3 region is CASSPDRGADTQYF. CDR3 DNA: TGTGCCAGCAGCCCGGACAGGGGCGCAGATACGCAGTATTTT.

This clonotype was detected ten times or more. The rearrangement links TRBV30 to TRBJ2-6, with D perhaps matching TRBD1 or TRBD2 (7 bases each). The CDR3 consists of 14 residues. Trimming shortened V by 4 bases and J by 4 bases, and 11 bases separated the two germline ends. Germline-derived CDR1 and CDR2 are GTSNPN and SVGIG (reference sequence). The CDR3 here is CAWTGGAGANVLTF. The DNA for the CDR3 is TGTGCCTGGACAGGGGGGGCAGGGGCCAACGTCCTGACTTTC.

The chain combines TRBV6-2 or TRBV6-3 with TRBJ1-5; a weak D match, TRBD1 (6 bases). V lost 6 bases and J 5 bases, leaving 14 bases between the germline ends. Looked up from germline, CDR1 is MNHEY and CDR2 is SVGEGT. The CDR3 spans 14 residues. CDR3 loop: CASSQTGLYQPQHF. CDR3 DNA: TGTGCCAGCAGCCAGACAGGTCTTTATCAGCCCCAGCATTTT.

The V call is TRBV6-6, the J call TRBJ1-3; no firm D call. Trimming stripped 0 bases from V and 6 bases from J, with 6 bases between. The V gene's germline CDR1 is MNHNY and CDR2 SVGAGI (reference sequence). This CDR3 contains 13 residues. The DNA for the CDR3 is TGTGCCAGCAGTTACTCGCAAGCAAACACCATATATTTT. Protein product: CASSYSQANTIYF.

This chain links TRBV7-9 with TRBJ2-3; D is uncertain. This CDR3 contains 12 residues. The V end was cut by 1 base, the J end by 4 bases, with 3 bases between. Germline loops: CDR1 SEHNR, CDR2 FQNEAQ (reference sequence). The CDR3 coding sequence is TGTGCCAGCAGCTTAGTTTCAGATACGCAGTATTTT. Amino acid sequence: CASSLVSDTQYF.

This clonotype has a count of ten or more. The chain has TRBV7-6 and TRBJ2-3; D is ambiguous. Germline V gene data show CDR1 as SGHVS and CDR2 as FNYEAQ. CDR3 size: 13 residues. Trimming removed 4 bases at V and 2 bases at J, with 7 bases between. CDR3 DNA sequence: TGTGCCAGCAGCTCCCTACACACAGATACGCAGTATTTT. This translates into CASSSLHTDTQYF.

This clonotype was recorded at least ten times. V and J are TRBV21-1 and TRBJ2-7. TRBV21-1 is deemed a pseudogene. The CDR3 has 17 residues. CDR3 nucleotides: TGTGCCAGCAGCAAAAAAGGTCGGCGACTGCGCTCCTACGAGCAGTACTTC. The encoded protein is CASSKKGRRLRSYEQYF.

This chain joins TRBV6-5 and TRBJ2-3; 9 bases map to TRBD2. With 6 bases clipped from V and 5 bases from J, the junction kept 3 bases outside the gene matches. The CDR3 loop spans 13 amino acids. CDR1 and CDR2 (germline): MNHEY, SVGAGI. The chain's CDR3 is CASRLAGKDTQYF. The CDR3 DNA reads TGTGCCAGCAGGCTAGCGGGAAAAGATACGCAGTATTTT.

This clonotype was recorded only once. The chain links TRBV11-3 to TRBJ2-5; unclear D gene. Germline CDR1 SGHNT, CDR2 YENEEA. The CDR3 has 15 amino acids. Trimming stripped 5 bases from V and 4 bases from J, with 17 bases between. The CDR3 loop is CASSTRAAGGETQYF. The DNA of the CDR3 is TGTGCCAGCAGCACTCGGGCCGCCGGCGGAGAGACCCAGTACTTC.

This clonotype was counted ten times or more. This chain joins TRBV7-2 and TRBJ1-1; 10 nucleotides line up with TRBD1. The CDR3 contains 14 residues. The trim removed 2 bases at V and 8 bases at J, leaving 5 bases unmatched. The V gene's germline CDR1 is SGHTA and CDR2 FQGNSA. The DNA for the CDR3 is TGTGCCAGCAGCTTACGACAGGGGGCTTCCGAAGCTTTCTTT. It specifies CASSLRQGASEAFF.

This clonotype was picked up one time. Since a much larger clone is just one base distant, this may be a read error. The chain has TRBV5-4 and TRBJ2-2; perhaps D is TRBD1 or TRBD2 (6 bases each). Germline values: CDR1 SGHNT, CDR2 YYREEE (reference sequence). Trimming stripped 4 bases from V and 7 bases from J, with 11 bases between. The CDR3 consists of 13 residues. CDR3 sequence reads: CASSGGHIGELFF. The CDR3 nucleotides are TGTGCCAGCAGCGGGGGGCACATCGGGGAGCTGTTTTTT. Full variable domain (missing parts from reference TRBV5-4 and TRBJ2-2): ETGVTQSPTHLIKTRGQQVTLRCSSQSGHNTVSWYQQALGQGPQFIFQYYREEENGRGNFPPRFSGLQFPNYSSELNVNALELDDSALYLCASSGGHIGELFFGEGSRLTVL.

V gene TRBV4-3 combines with J gene TRBJ2-2; 7 bases are shared with TRBD2. CDR3 length: 18 amino acids. V gave up 5 bases and J gave up 8 bases; unmatched junction bases: 20. Germline loops: CDR1 LGHNA, CDR2 YSLEER. CDR3 nucleotide sequence: TGCGCCAGCAGCACTGGTCTAGCGGAAACACCGGGGCTAGGGGAGCTGTTTTTT. Translated: CASSTGLAETPGLGELFF.

This clonotype was found a few times. This chain's CDR3 is CASSPSGLRGDGYTF. The CDR3 DNA follows: TGTGCCAGCAGTCCCTCCGGGTTAAGGGGAGACGGCTACACCTTC. The rearrangement uses TRBV27 and TRBJ1-2; D is perhaps TRBD1 (5 bases). The CDR3 has 15 amino acids. The germline V and J ends were trimmed by 5 bases and 8 bases, with 21 bases remaining between them. Germline V lookup: CDR1 MNHEY, CDR2 SMNVEV (reference sequence).

This clonotype showed up just a few times. The CDR3 reads CASSPTTSLGGEQFF. For the CDR3, the DNA is TGTGCCAGCAGCCCCACGACTAGCCTGGGGGGTGAGCAGTTCTTC. The chain combines TRBV7-3 with TRBJ2-1; TRBD2 agrees at 7 bases. Trimming cost V 5 bases and J 9 bases; bases outside gene matches: 13. The CDR3 extends over 15 amino acids. CDR1 and CDR2 (germline): SGHTA, FQGTGA.

This clonotype was detected ten times or more. V and J are TRBV7-6 and TRBJ2-2; D is undetermined. The CDR3 totals 13 residues. Germline V gene data show CDR1 as SGHVS and CDR2 as FNYEAQ. Trimming left V 7 bases short and J 4 bases short, with 10 bases between. DNA for the CDR3: TGTGCCAGCAACCTATGGGGCACCGGGGAGCTGTTTTTT. Its translation is CASNLWGTGELFF.

The V gene is TRBV6-2 or TRBV6-3, the J gene TRBJ2-5, with TRBD1 matching 11 bases. Germline-derived CDR1 and CDR2 are MNHEY and SVGEGT. Losses at the gene ends were 6 bases for V and 4 bases for J; bases not matched to a gene: 1. The CDR3 contains 13 residues. Here the CDR3 reads CASRGQGGETQYF. The DNA for the CDR3 is TGTGCCAGCAGGGGACAGGGGGGAGAGACCCAGTACTTC.

The rearrangement uses TRBV19 and TRBJ2-1, with unresolved D. The CDR3 covers 13 residues. The ends were cut back, 1 base at V and 6 bases at J, with 7 bases in the middle. Germline V lookup: CDR1 LNHDA, CDR2 SQIVND (reference sequence). The CDR3 DNA sequence: TGTGCCAGTAGTATAGGCTCGTCCAATGAGCAGTTCTTC. Translating it yields CASSIGSSNEQFF.

This clonotype was counted at least ten times. This rearrangement joins TRBV12-3 or TRBV12-4 to TRBJ2-7; D is undetermined. CDR3 length: 14 amino acids. Trimming pared 4 bases from V and 2 bases from J, leaving 12 bases between. The CDR3 sequence: CASSSDRTPYEQYF. In DNA form, the CDR3 reads TGTGCCAGCAGTTCGGATCGAACCCCCTACGAGCAGTACTTC.

Of note for this clonotype: A read error is possible here, since a much larger clone lies one base away. V is TRBV3-1 and J is TRBJ2-1; the match to TRBD2 covers 16 bases. Germline loops: CDR1 LGHDT, CDR2 YNNKEL (reference sequence). The CDR3 runs to 18 residues. V trimming: 8 bases; J trimming: 6 bases; junction bases outside the gene matches: 13. The CDR3 bases are TGTGCCAGCCGCAAAGGCCCGGGACTAGCGGGGGGGCGCAATGAGCAGTTCTTC. Its protein product is CASRKGPGLAGGRNEQFF.

This clonotype has a count of ten or more. The CDR3 protein is CSAQAGADEQYF. CDR3 nucleotide sequence: TGCAGTGCCCAAGCGGGGGCGGACGAGCAGTACTTC. The chain carries TRBV20-1 and TRBJ2-7; 8 bases align to TRBD2. J lost 5 bases, V lost 6 bases, and 6 bases had no gene match. From germline, CDR1 is DFQATT and CDR2 SNEGSKA (reference sequence). CDR3 length: 12 residues.

This clonotype was counted ten times or more. This rearrangement joins TRBV7-9 to TRBJ2-3; D gene unclear. Trimming shortened V by 8 bases and J by 3 bases, and 12 bases separated the two germline ends. This CDR3 comprises 13 residues. Germline CDR1 and CDR2: SEHNR and FQNEAQ (reference sequence). CDR3 protein: CASEVAGTDTQYF. The CDR3 DNA is TGTGCCAGCGAGGTGGCTGGGACAGATACGCAGTATTTT.

This chain connects TRBV5-6 to TRBJ1-3, with no clear D. Trimming left V 1 base short and J 3 bases short, with 14 bases between. Germline assignment: CDR1 SGHDT and CDR2 YYEEEE. The CDR3 has 16 amino acids. CDR3 bases: TGTGCCAGCAGCTTGTACGGACCGGTCGGTGGAAACACCATATATTTT. The encoded protein is CASSLYGPVGGNTIYF.

This clonotype was counted ten times or more. The chain has TRBV20-1 and TRBJ2-3, with TRBD2 matching over 10 bases. This CDR3 region has 15 residues. The junction had 6 bases not matched to a gene; V was cut back by 6 bases and J by 0 bases. The V gene's germline CDR1 is DFQATT and CDR2 SNEGSKA (reference sequence). The CDR3 nucleotides read TGCAGTGCCCCCCGACTAGCGGGCAGCACAGATACGCAGTATTTT. Amino acid sequence: CSAPRLAGSTDTQYF.